This TCR beta chain came from a study of blood T cell repertoires in COVID-19. Original handling: The assay estimated nucleated cells by amplifying reference gene primers. Generated by immunoSEQ multiplex PCR, the TCRdb table keeps only in-frame clones and is missing some. V and J calls and clone size are as listed in that table; D and trimming were resolved from the DNA. The data show under 130,000 clones, with roughly 79% seen just once and 7.5% to 10% held by the top ten. The origin of this receptor is a woman in her 70s with acute or convalescent COVID-19. Sample: peripheral blood.

For the CDR3, the DNA is TGCGCCAGCAGCTTTTTTTCAGGGAACGAGCAGTACTTC. Encoded protein: CASSFFSGNEQYF. The V call is TRBV5-1, the J call TRBJ2-7; D is perhaps TRBD1 (5 bases). The V end was cut by 2 bases, the J end by 5 bases, with 11 bases between. Germline loops: CDR1 SGHRS, CDR2 YFSETQ. The CDR3 is made up of 13 amino acids.